This TCR beta chain was captured in a study of long-term antiretroviral therapy in people with HIV. CDR1 and CDR2 from the germline V gene are LNHDA and SQIVND (reference sequence). This CDR3 has 15 amino acids. V shed 5 bases, J shed 4 bases, and the junction held 3 bases outside the gene matches. This clone was observed a few times. With survey level as its setting, the immunoSEQ assay was v3.0. Assay: immunoSEQ multiplex PCR; the TCRdb copy retains only in-frame clones and omits some. The data hold about 21,000 clones, with around 78% observed a single time. Amounts of roughly 1-11 million cryopreserved PBMC were held in the samples before DNA extraction.

The rearrangement joins TRBV19 to TRBJ2-6; 9 bases map to TRBD1. The clonotype was recovered from a man between 50 and 59 years old with HIV. The specimen was unsorted PBMCs, collected 2.2 years after starting antiretroviral therapy. The CDR3 coding sequence is TGTGCCAGTAGTCTACAGGGGGCCGGGGCCAACGTCCTGACTTTC. As protein: CASSLQGAGANVLTF.